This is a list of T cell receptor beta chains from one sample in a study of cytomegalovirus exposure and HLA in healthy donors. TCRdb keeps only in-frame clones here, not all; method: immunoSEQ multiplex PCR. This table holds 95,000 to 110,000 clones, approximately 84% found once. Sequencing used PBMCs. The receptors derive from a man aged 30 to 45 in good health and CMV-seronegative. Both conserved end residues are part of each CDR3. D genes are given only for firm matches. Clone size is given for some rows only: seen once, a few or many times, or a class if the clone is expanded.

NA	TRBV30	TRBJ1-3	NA	TGTGCCTTCTTACCCAGGAAATCTGGAAACACCATATATTTT	CAFLPRKSGNTIYF
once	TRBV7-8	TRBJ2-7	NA	TGTGCCAGCAGCGCGCTCTCGGGACAAAGCTCCTACGAGCAGTACTTC	CASSALSGQSSYEQYF
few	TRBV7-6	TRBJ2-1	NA	TGTGCCAGCAGCTCCCCCCAAGGGGTTGGCGATGAGCAGTTCTTC	CASSSPQGVGDEQFF
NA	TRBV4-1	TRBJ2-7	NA	TGCGCCAGCAGCCAAGAGGCTCCCGGGACACCTAGCTCCTACGAGCAGTACTTC	CASSQEAPGTPSSYEQYF
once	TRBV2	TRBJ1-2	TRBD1	TGTGCCAGCGCCCTATTTCAGACAGGGGGCAAGTATGGCTACACCTTC	CASALFQTGGKYGYTF
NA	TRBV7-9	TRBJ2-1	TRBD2	TGTGCCAGCGGGAAACCGGGACTAGCGGGAAGGTGGTTCTTC	CASGKPGLAGRWFF
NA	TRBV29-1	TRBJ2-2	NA	TGCAGCGTCACGCGGGTGGGCACCGGGGAGCTGTTTTTT	CSVTRVGTGELFF
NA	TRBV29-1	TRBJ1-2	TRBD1	TGCAGCGTTGAATGGCGGGGGACAGGGGGCAGGTATGGCTACACCTTC	CSVEWRGTGGRYGYTF
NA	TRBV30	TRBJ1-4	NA	TGTGCCTGGAGAGGGGCAGTCGGGGAAAAACTGTTTTTT	CAWRGAVGEKLFF
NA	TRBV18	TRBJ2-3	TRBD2	TGTGCCAGCTCACCACTAGAGCGGGGAACCACAGATACGCAGTATTTT	CASSPLERGTTDTQYF
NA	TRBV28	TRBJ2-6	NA	TGTGCCAGCACTACAGTTTCTGGGGCCAACGTCCTGACTTTC	CASTTVSGANVLTF
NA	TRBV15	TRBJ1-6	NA	TGTGCCACCAGCGGGAAGGACAGAAAAAATTCACCCCTCCACTTT	CATSGKDRKNSPLHF
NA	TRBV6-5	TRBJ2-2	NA	TGTGCCAGCAGTTTACAGGGTCCTCCGGGGGAGCTGTTTTTT	CASSLQGPPGELFF
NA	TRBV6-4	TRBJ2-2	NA	TGTGCCAGCAGCGCGGATGGTGGAGGATCCGGCGGGGAGCTGTTTTTT	CASSADGGGSGGELFF
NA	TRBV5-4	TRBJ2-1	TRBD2	TGTGCCAGCAGCCCCACAGTCAACGGGGGGGGAAATGAGCAGTTCTTC	CASSPTVNGGGNEQFF
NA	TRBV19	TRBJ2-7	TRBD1	TGTGCCAGTAACAGGGGCTACGAGCAGTACTTC	CASNRGYEQYF
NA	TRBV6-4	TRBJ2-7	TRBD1	TGTGCCAGCAGGGCTAGGACAGGAGGAGTTTCCTACGAGCAGTACTTC	CASRARTGGVSYEQYF
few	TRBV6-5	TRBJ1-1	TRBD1	TGTGCCAGCAGGAACAGGGGCGCATCTGAAGCTTTCTTT	CASRNRGASEAFF
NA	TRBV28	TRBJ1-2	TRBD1	TGTGCCAGCAGTTTCGCCGGCCAGACAGGGGGCGATACCTTC	CASSFAGQTGGDTF
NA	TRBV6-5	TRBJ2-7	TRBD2	TGTGCCAGCAAAAAAGCGGGGGGGCCCTACGAGCAGTACTTC	CASKKAGGPYEQYF
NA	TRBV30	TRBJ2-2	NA	TGTGCCTGGCGGAAGCAGGGAGGCGACACCGGGGAGCTGTTTTTT	CAWRKQGGDTGELFF
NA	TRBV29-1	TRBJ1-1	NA	TGCAGCGTTGATCGCACAGGGCCCACGGGTTTCTTT	CSVDRTGPTGFF
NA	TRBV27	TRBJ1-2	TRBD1	TGTGCCAGCAGTTCACAGGGGGCTGGTTATGGCTACACCTTC	CASSSQGAGYGYTF
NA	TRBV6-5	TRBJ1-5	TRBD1	TGTGCCAGCAGACGGGGACAGGGGAACAATCAGCCCCAGCATTTT	CASRRGQGNNQPQHF
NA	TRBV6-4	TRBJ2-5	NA	TGTGCCAGCAGCCTGAACAGGGAAGGGACCCAGTACTTC	CASSLNREGTQYF
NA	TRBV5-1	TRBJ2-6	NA	TGCGCCAGCAGCTTGCAGGGGACGAGGGGGGCCAACGTCCTGACTTTC	CASSLQGTRGANVLTF
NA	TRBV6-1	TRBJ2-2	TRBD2	TGTGCCAGCAGTGAGCTAGCGGGGGAGTCTACCGGGGAGCTGTTTTTT	CASSELAGESTGELFF
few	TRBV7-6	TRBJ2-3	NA	TGTGCCAGCAGCCGACGTGGGGAGGCACGCACAGATACGCAGTATTTT	CASSRRGEARTDTQYF
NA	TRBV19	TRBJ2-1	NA	TGTGCCAGTAGTATCTTTTTAGGACTCTCCTACAATGAGCAGTTCTTC	CASSIFLGLSYNEQFF
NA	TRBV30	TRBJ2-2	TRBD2	TGTGCCTGGAGTGTACTAGCGGGGTGGACCGGGGAGCTGTTTTTT	CAWSVLAGWTGELFF
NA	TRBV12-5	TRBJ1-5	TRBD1	TGTGCTAGTGGTGCGTGGGGCAGGGGGCCTAATCAGCCCCAGCATTTT	CASGAWGRGPNQPQHF
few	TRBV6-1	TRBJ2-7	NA	TGTGCCAGCATTCTTACCTACGAGCAGTACTTC	CASILTYEQYF
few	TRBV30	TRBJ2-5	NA	TGTGCCTGGACTCGGGCAGGGGACCAAGAGACCCAGTACTTC	CAWTRAGDQETQYF
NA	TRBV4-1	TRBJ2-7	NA	TGCGCCAGCAGCCGTCCAGGGGGGAATATCCACGAGCAGTACTTC	CASSRPGGNIHEQYF
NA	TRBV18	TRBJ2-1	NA	TGTGCCAGCTCACCCTTTCGAAACCAGGATGAGCAGTTCTTC	CASSPFRNQDEQFF
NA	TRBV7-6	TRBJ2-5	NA	TGTGCCAGCAGCTTATTGGGGCCCCAAGAGACCCAGTACTTC	CASSLLGPQETQYF
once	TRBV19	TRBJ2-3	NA	TGTGCCACACTCCGGGGAGATAGCACAGATACGCAGTATTTT	CATLRGDSTDTQYF
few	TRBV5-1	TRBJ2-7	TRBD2	TGCGCCAGCAGCTTGGTAGGCGGGGGGCCCTACGAGCAGTACTTC	CASSLVGGGPYEQYF
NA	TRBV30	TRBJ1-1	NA	TGTGCCTGGAGTCGATCAGGGGATGAAGCTTTCTTT	CAWSRSGDEAFF
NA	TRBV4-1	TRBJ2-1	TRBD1	TGCGCCAGCAGCCAGCTTTACCGGGACAGGAAGTTCTTC	CASSQLYRDRKFF
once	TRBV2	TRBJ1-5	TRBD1	TGTGCCAGCAGTGGAGGACAGGGAGCGAAGCAGCCCCAGCATTTT	CASSGGQGAKQPQHF
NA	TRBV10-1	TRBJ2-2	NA	TGCGCCAGCAGTGGCGGACTATTCCCAGGGGAGCTGTTTTTT	CASSGGLFPGELFF
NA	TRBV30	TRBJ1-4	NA	TGTGCCTGGAGTGAGGACGGGGGGACTAATGAAAAACTGTTTTTT	CAWSEDGGTNEKLFF
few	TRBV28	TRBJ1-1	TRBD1	TGTGCCAGCAGTTCCCCGGGACAGGGGAACACTGAAGCTTTCTTT	CASSSPGQGNTEAFF
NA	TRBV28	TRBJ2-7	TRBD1	TGTGCCAGCAGTAACAGGGGATGGGCCGACGAGCAGTACTTC	CASSNRGWADEQYF
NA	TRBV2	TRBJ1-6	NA	TGTGCCAGCAATAGGCAGGGACTAAATTCACCCCTCCACTTT	CASNRQGLNSPLHF
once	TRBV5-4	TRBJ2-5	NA	TGTGCCAGCAGCTTGGAACAGCAAGAGACCCAGTACTTC	CASSLEQQETQYF
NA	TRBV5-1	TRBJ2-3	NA	TGCGCCAGCAGCTTGGCCTTTGGACTGACAGATACGCAGTATTTT	CASSLAFGLTDTQYF
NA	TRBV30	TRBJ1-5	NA	TGTGCCTGGAGTGTCCTGGACAGCCCGGGGACCCAGCATTTT	CAWSVLDSPGTQHF
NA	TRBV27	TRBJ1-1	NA	TGTGCCAGCAGTTCTGGGGGGGAAGCTTTCTTT	CASSSGGEAFF
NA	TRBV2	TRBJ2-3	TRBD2	TGTGCCAGCAGTGAACTAGCGGGAGGGAACACAGATACGCAGTATTTT	CASSELAGGNTDTQYF
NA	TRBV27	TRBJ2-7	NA	NA	CASSSSGLLQEYF